This T cell receptor beta chain was sequenced for a study of blood T cells in healthy people across ages. Study conclusions and caveats: TCR beta diversity per million T cells fell roughly linearly with age. Leaving the PBMCs unsorted stopped any conclusive comparison of naive versus antigen-experienced cells.

It was with a sample-barcoded 5' primer and a J-beta primer mix that a second PCR of roughly 7 to 12 cycles was run. Every molecule of cDNA carried a tag from a template-switch adaptor with 12 random nucleotides. In TCRdb, the 5' RACE reads were re-called with MiXCR into one record per CDR3 protein. The repertoire holds roughly 2 million distinct CDR3 sequences, with approximately 50% as singletons. V was cut by 7 bases and J by 0 bases, with 15 bases left in between. The germline V gene encodes CDR1 MNHNS and CDR2 SASEGT. The CDR3 runs to 15 residues. This clonotype showed up just a few times. Its antigen is currently unknown.

The chain is built from TRBV6-1 and TRBJ1-2; D call uncertain. This sequence originates from a woman in her forties in good health. The specimen was blood. This chain's CDR3 is CASNDGRYTNYGYTF. DNA for the CDR3: TGTGCCAGCAACGACGGCCGCTACACTAACTATGGCTACACCTTC.